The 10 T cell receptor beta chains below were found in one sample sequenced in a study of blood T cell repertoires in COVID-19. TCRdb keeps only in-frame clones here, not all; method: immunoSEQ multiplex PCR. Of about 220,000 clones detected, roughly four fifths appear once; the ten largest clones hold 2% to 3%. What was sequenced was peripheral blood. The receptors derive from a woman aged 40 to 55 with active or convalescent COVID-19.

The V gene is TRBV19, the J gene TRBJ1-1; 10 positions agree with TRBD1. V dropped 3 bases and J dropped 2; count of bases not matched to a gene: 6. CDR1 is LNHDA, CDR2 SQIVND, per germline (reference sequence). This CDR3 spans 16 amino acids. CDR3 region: CASSMTGGLENTEAFF. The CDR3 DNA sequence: TGTGCCAGTAGTATGACAGGGGGCTTGGAAAACACTGAAGCTTTCTTT.

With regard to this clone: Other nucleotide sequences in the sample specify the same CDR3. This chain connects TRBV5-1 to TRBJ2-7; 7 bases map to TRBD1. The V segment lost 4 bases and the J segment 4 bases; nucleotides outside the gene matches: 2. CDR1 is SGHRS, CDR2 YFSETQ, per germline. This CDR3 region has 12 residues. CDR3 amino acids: CASSRDSYEQYF. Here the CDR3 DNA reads TGCGCCAGCAGCCGGGACAGTTACGAGCAGTACTTC.

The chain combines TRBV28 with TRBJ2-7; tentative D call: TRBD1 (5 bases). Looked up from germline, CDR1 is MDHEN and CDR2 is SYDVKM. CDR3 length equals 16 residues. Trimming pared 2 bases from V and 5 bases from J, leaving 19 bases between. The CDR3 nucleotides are TGTGCCAGCAGTTTAGGGGCAGCGATCTACCTTGACGAGCAGTACTTC. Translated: CASSLGAAIYLDEQYF.

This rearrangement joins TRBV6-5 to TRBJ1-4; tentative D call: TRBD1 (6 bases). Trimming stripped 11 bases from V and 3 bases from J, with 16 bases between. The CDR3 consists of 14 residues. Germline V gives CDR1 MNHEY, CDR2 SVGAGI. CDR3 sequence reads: CAHSRRGSNEKLFF. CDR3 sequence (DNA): TGTGCCCATAGCCGCAGGGGCTCTAATGAAAAACTGTTTTTT.

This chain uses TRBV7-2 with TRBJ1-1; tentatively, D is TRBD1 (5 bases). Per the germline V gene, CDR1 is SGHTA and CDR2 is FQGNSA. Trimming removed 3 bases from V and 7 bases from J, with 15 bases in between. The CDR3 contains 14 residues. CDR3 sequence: CASSFLVEGIEAFF. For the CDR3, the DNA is TGTGCCAGCAGCTTCCTTGTGGAGGGGATTGAAGCTTTCTTT.

For the CDR3, the DNA is TGTGCGGAGACAGGGGCAGGTAGGACCTACAATGAGCAGTTCTTC. Amino acids: CAETGAGRTYNEQFF. This chain connects TRBV27 to TRBJ2-1, with 8 positions matching TRBD1. CDR3 length: 15 residues. Per the germline V gene, CDR1 is MNHEY and CDR2 is SMNVEV (reference sequence).

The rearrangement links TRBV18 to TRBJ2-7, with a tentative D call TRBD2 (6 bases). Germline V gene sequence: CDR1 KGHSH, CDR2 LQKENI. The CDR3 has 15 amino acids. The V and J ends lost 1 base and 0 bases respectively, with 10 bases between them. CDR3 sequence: CASSPLQEGSYEQYF. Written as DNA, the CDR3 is TGTGCCAGCTCACCACTCCAGGAGGGCTCCTACGAGCAGTACTTC.

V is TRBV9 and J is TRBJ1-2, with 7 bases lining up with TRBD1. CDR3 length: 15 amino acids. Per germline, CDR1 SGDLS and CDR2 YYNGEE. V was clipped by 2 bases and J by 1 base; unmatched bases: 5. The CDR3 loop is CASSVRDSRNYGYTF. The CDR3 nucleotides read TGTGCCAGCAGCGTGAGGGACAGTCGTAACTATGGCTACACCTTC.

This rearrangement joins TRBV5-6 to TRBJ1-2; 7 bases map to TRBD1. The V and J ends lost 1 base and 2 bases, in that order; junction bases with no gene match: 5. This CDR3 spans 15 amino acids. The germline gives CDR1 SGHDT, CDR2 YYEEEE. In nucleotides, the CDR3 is TGTGCCAGCAGCTTGTGGGACAGAGTAAACTATGGCTACACCTTC. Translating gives CASSLWDRVNYGYTF. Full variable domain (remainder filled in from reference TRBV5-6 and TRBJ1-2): DAGVTQSPTHLIKTRGQQVTLRCSPKSGHDTVSWYQQALGQGPQFIFQYYEEEERQRGNFPDRFSGHQFPNYSSELNVNALLLGDSALYLCASSLWDRVNYGYTFGSGTRLTVV.

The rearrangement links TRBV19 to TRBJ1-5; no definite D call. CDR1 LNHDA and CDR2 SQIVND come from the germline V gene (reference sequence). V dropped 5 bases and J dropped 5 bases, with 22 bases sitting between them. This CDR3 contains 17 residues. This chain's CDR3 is CASSFDGRSDYYQPQHF. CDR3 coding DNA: TGTGCCAGTAGTTTCGACGGGCGCTCCGACTATTATCAGCCCCAGCATTTT.